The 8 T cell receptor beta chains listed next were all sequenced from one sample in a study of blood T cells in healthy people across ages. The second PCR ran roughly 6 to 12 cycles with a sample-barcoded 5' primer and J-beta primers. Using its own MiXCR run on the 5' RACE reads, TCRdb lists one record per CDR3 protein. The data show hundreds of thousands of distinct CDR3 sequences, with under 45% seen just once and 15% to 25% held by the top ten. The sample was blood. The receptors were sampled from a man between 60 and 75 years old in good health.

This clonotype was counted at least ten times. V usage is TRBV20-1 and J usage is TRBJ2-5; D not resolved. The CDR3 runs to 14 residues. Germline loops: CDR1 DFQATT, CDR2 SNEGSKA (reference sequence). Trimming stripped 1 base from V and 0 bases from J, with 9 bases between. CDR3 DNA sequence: TGCAGTGCTAGAGTTATGCGGTACCAAGAGACCCAGTACTTC. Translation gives CSARVMRYQETQYF.

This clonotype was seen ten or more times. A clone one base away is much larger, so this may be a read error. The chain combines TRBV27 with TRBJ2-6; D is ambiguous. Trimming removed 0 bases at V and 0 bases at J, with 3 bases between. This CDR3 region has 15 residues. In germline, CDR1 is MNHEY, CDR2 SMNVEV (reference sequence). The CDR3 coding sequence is TGTGCCAGCAGTTTATCCGGCTCTGGGGCCAACGTCCTGACTTTC. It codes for CASSLSGSGANVLTF.

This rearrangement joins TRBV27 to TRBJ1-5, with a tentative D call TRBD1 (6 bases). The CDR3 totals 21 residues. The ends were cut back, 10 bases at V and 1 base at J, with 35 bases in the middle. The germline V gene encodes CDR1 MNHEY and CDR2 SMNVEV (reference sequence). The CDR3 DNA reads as TGTGCCACCTCCCCCAAACGCGGCATAGGGGGGGATAGCACGAGCAATCAGCCCCAGCATTTT. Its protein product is CATSPKRGIGGDSTSNQPQHF.

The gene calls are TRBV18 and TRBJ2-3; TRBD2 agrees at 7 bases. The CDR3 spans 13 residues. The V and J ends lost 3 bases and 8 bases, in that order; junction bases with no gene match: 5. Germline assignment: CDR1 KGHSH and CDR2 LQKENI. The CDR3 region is CASSPSAGVTQYF. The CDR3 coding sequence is TGTGCCAGCTCACCGTCCGCGGGGGTTACGCAGTATTTT.

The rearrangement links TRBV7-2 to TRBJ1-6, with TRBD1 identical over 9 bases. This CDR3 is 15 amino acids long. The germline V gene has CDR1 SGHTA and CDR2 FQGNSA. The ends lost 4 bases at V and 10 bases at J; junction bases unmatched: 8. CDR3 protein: CASSSYRGQGSPLHF. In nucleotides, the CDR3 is TGTGCCAGCAGCTCCTACAGGGGGCAAGGGTCACCCCTCCACTTT.

The CDR3 here is CASSIEGSQGQETQYF. As DNA, the CDR3 is TGTGCCAGCAGTATTGAGGGATCACAGGGGCAAGAGACCCAGTACTTC. This chain joins TRBV6-2 or TRBV6-3 and TRBJ2-5, with 7 positions matching TRBD1. The V gene end was trimmed by 5 bases and the J gene end by 2 bases; junction bases not matched to a gene: 11. The CDR3 covers 16 residues. Germline values: CDR1 MNHEY, CDR2 SVGEGT.

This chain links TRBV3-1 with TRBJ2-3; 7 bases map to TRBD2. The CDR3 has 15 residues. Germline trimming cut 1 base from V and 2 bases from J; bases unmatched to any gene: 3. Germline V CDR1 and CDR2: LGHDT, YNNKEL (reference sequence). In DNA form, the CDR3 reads TGTGCCAGCAGCCAAGGGGGGGGGTACACAGATACGCAGTATTTT. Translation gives CASSQGGGYTDTQYF.

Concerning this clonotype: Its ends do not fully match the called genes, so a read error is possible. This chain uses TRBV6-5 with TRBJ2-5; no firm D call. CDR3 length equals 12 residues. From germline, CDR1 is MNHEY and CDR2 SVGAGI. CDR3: CASSTHTYDQYF. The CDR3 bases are TGCGCCAGCAGTACCCACACCTACGATCAGTACTTC.